The 30 T cell receptor beta chains below all came from one sample that was sequenced in a study of CD8 T cells in Susac syndrome. cDNA came from around 0.5 to 1 ug RNA primed by random hexamers. One entry per CDR3 protein, called by TCRdb with MiXCR from the immunoSEQ multiplex PCR reads. The repertoire holds roughly 150,000 distinct CDR3 sequences, 93% seen once, with around 0.13% in the top ten. Material for sequencing was CD4+ T cells from PBMCs. The origin of the receptors is a human donor in good health.

This clonotype was recorded once. V usage is TRBV3-1 and J usage is TRBJ1-5; no clear D gene. V was clipped by 1 base and J by 0 bases, with 7 bases between them. Per germline, CDR1 LGHDT and CDR2 YNNKEL (reference sequence). This CDR3 is built from 15 residues. The CDR3 here is CASSQGVISNQPQHF. In nucleotides, the CDR3 is TGTGCCAGCAGCCAAGGGGTTATTAGCAATCAGCCCCAGCATTTT.

The chain couples TRBV3-1 to TRBJ1-2, with D unresolved. CDR3 length: 14 amino acids. Germline V gene data show CDR1 as LGHDT and CDR2 as YNNKEL (reference sequence). The V end lost 0 bases, the J end lost 8 bases, and 13 bases lay between the germline ends. As DNA, the CDR3 is TGTGCCAGCAGCCAAGATCTAAGGGCGGAAGGCTACACCTTC. Translation gives CASSQDLRAEGYTF.

This clonotype was detected only once. The chain combines TRBV6-1 with TRBJ1-1; a weak D match, TRBD1 (6 bases). CDR1 is MNHNS, CDR2 SASEGT, per germline. The V end lost 4 bases, the J end lost 4 bases, and 16 bases lay between the germline ends. CDR3 length: 15 amino acids. The CDR3 spells CASSGLRGAGTEAFF. The CDR3, as DNA: TGTGCCAGCAGTGGCCTAAGGGGGGCTGGCACTGAAGCTTTCTTT.

J is TRBJ1-2 and V is TRBV25-1, with D perhaps TRBD1 (6 bases). Trimming left V 5 bases short and J 7 bases short, with 11 bases between. The germline V gene has CDR1 MGHDK and CDR2 SYGVNS. The CDR3 length is 12 residues. The CDR3 reads CASSSGTFGYTF. CDR3 bases: TGTGCCAGCAGTTCCGGGACATTTGGCTACACCTTC.

This chain links TRBV6-1 with TRBJ2-1; a weak D match, TRBD1 (5 bases). The CDR3 has 13 residues. CDR1 is MNHNS and CDR2 is SASEGT in the germline V gene. Trimming pared 5 bases from V and 4 bases from J, leaving 9 bases between. As DNA, the CDR3 is TGTGCCAGCAGTCCCCCAGGGTACAATGAGCAGTTCTTC. The encoded protein is CASSPPGYNEQFF.

This rearrangement joins TRBV19 to TRBJ1-2; D is unclear. The V gene lost 5 bases and the J gene lost 12 bases, with 19 bases spanning the gap. The CDR3 has 13 residues. Germline values: CDR1 LNHDA, CDR2 SQIVND (reference sequence). The CDR3 sequence: CASSLMGIQENTF. The CDR3 nucleotides are TGTGCCAGTAGTCTGATGGGGATTCAAGAAAACACCTTC.

The chain couples TRBV6-1 to TRBJ2-1; 13 nucleotides match TRBD2. The CDR3 is made up of 17 amino acids. CDR1 is MNHNS, CDR2 SASEGT, per germline. V shed 7 bases and J 8 bases; nucleotides not matched to a gene: 14. CDR3 bases: TGTGCCAGCAAAGAAGGCCAAACTAGCGGGGGGGCCTATGAGCAGTTCTTC. Its translation: CASKEGQTSGGAYEQFF.

The chain employs TRBV12-3 or TRBV12-4 and TRBJ1-6; D ambiguous. The CDR3 covers 12 residues. Trimming took 6 bases from V and 8 from J, leaving 8 bases between them. The CDR3 nucleotides are TGTGCCAGCAGCATGGGCGATTCACCCCTCCACTTT. Residues: CASSMGDSPLHF.

This clonotype occurred once. The rearrangement links TRBV7-8 to TRBJ2-7, with D perhaps TRBD1 (6 bases). This CDR3 is 14 amino acids long. CDR1 and CDR2 (germline): SGHVS, FQNEAQ. V was pared by 8 bases and J by 3 bases, with 17 bases between. CDR3 nucleotides: TGTGCCAGCGCCGGACAGAGCATGTTCTACGAGCAGTACTTC. Amino acids: CASAGQSMFYEQYF.

V is TRBV12-5 and J is TRBJ2-5; D tentatively fits TRBD1 or TRBD2 (6 bases each). Deletions cut 8 bases from V and 3 bases from J, with 10 bases between. CDR1 and CDR2 (germline): LGHNT, FRNRAP. The CDR3 extends over 12 amino acids. CDR3 DNA: TGTGCTAGTCAAGGGGGGAAAGAGACCCAGTACTTC. Its translation is CASQGGKETQYF.

The CDR3 is CASSMAGGPHEQFF. DNA of the CDR3: TGTGCCAGTAGTATGGCGGGGGGGCCCCATGAGCAGTTCTTC. V gene TRBV19 combines with J gene TRBJ2-1; 9 bases map to TRBD2. V was clipped by 3 bases and J by 8 bases; unmatched bases: 5. Germline V CDR1 and CDR2: LNHDA, SQIVND (reference sequence). This CDR3 comprises 14 residues.

The chain links TRBV18 to TRBJ2-4; perhaps TRBD2 as D (5 bases). This CDR3 comprises 14 residues. The V end lost 6 bases, the J end lost 5 bases, and 14 bases lay between the germline ends. Per the germline V gene, CDR1 is KGHSH and CDR2 is LQKENI. In DNA form, the CDR3 reads TGTGCCAGCTCGGACCTTCGGGGAGAAAACATTCAGTACTTC. The encoded protein is CASSDLRGENIQYF.

The V call is TRBV29-1, the J call TRBJ1-1; a weak D match, TRBD1 (6 bases). V lost 7 bases and J 5 bases, leaving 14 bases between the germline ends. This CDR3 is 12 amino acids long. Germline values: CDR1 SQVTM, CDR2 ANQGSEA. The CDR3 loop reads CSASSGDTEAFF. The CDR3 DNA follows: TGCAGCGCCTCGTCAGGGGATACTGAAGCTTTCTTT.

This chain joins TRBV3-1 and TRBJ2-3; 13 bases are a match to TRBD2. The V gene end was trimmed by 4 bases and the J gene end by 4 bases; junction bases not matched to a gene: 2. The germline CDR1 and CDR2 sequences are LGHDT and YNNKEL (reference sequence). This CDR3 is built from 15 residues. CDR3 residues: CASSRTSGGADTQYF. CDR3 in DNA: TGTGCCAGCAGCCGAACTAGCGGGGGGGCAGATACGCAGTATTTT.

The CDR3 here is CSATSASYNEQFF. CDR3 nucleotide sequence: TGCAGCGCCACTAGCGCCTCCTACAATGAGCAGTTCTTC. The V call is TRBV29-1, the J call TRBJ2-1, with TRBD2 identical over 7 bases. In germline, CDR1 is SQVTM, CDR2 ANQGSEA. After removal of 7 bases from V and 0 bases from J, the junction contained 3 bases not matched to a gene. The CDR3 is 13 amino acids.

The V and J genes are TRBV4-2 and TRBJ2-6; 11 nucleotides agree with TRBD1. The germline V gene encodes CDR1 LGHNA and CDR2 YNFKEQ. This CDR3 spans 17 amino acids. The trim removed 4 bases at V and 4 bases at J, leaving 6 bases unmatched. The CDR3 reads CASSPGQGARGANVLTF. In DNA form, the CDR3 reads TGTGCCAGCAGCCCCGGACAGGGGGCGCGAGGGGCCAACGTCCTGACTTTC.

The chain uses TRBV10-3 and TRBJ2-7; 8 bases line up with TRBD1. The ends lost 4 bases at V and 3 bases at J; junction bases unmatched: 11. The CDR3 contains 16 residues. CDR1 is ENHRY and CDR2 is SYGVKD in the germline V gene. This CDR3 reads CAISGSEQGVGYEQYF. The CDR3 DNA reads as TGTGCCATCAGTGGATCGGAACAGGGGGTAGGCTACGAGCAGTACTTC.

The CDR3 is CASRDRGLGETQYF. DNA for the CDR3: TGTGCCAGTAGGGACAGGGGGCTAGGAGAGACCCAGTACTTC. The gene calls are TRBV19 and TRBJ2-5; 11 bases map to TRBD1. The V segment lost 6 bases and the J segment 4 bases; nucleotides outside the gene matches: 4. This CDR3 has 14 residues. Germline assignment: CDR1 LNHDA and CDR2 SQIVND (reference sequence).

This clonotype has just one count. The gene calls are TRBV11-2 and TRBJ1-2; 7 bases match TRBD1. Trimming cost V 5 bases and J 0 bases; bases outside gene matches: 6. The CDR3 sequence is 15 residues long. CDR1 and CDR2 (germline): SGHAT, FQNNGV. CDR3 DNA: TGTGCCAGCAGCCCCCGACAGGGAGCTAACTATGGCTACACCTTC. This codes for CASSPRQGANYGYTF. The whole variable domain, filled in from reference TRBV11-2 and TRBJ1-2, reads EAGVAQSPRYKIIEKRQSVAFWCNPISGHATLYWYQQILGQGPKLLIQFQNNGVVDDSQLPKDRFSAERLKGVDSTLKIQPAKLEDSAVYLCASSPRQGANYGYTFGSGTRLTVV.

V gene TRBV29-1 combines with J gene TRBJ2-1; 10 bases fit TRBD2. CDR3 length: 13 residues. V lost 7 bases, J lost 7 bases, and 7 bases stayed unmatched. CDR1 and CDR2 from the germline V gene are SQVTM and ANQGSEA. The CDR3 DNA is TGCAGCGCATATAGCGGGGGGAGGAATGAGCAGTTCTTC. It yields the protein CSAYSGGRNEQFF.

The chain carries TRBV2 and TRBJ2-3; possibly TRBD2 for D (5 bases). The CDR3 extends over 13 amino acids. V was cut by 9 bases and J by 0 bases, with 10 bases left in between. Germline CDR1 reads SNHLY; CDR2 reads FYNNEI. CDR3: CARTLGSTDTQYF. CDR3 sequence (DNA): TGTGCCAGGACACTAGGGAGCACAGATACGCAGTATTTT.

The chain employs TRBV29-1 and TRBJ2-3, with 10 bases lining up with TRBD1. This CDR3 is 13 amino acids long. CDR1 is SQVTM and CDR2 is ANQGSEA in the germline V gene. After removal of 6 bases from V and 6 bases from J, the junction contained 6 bases not matched to a gene. CDR3 DNA sequence: TGCAGCGTCGGACAGGGGGGTCCGGATACGCAGTATTTT. Amino acid sequence: CSVGQGGPDTQYF.

The chain recombines TRBV7-9 with TRBJ2-2, with D perhaps matching TRBD1 or TRBD2 (5 bases each). The V end was cut by 5 bases, the J end by 4 bases, with 14 bases between. Germline loops: CDR1 SEHNR, CDR2 FQNEAQ (reference sequence). CDR3 length: 15 amino acids. The CDR3 spells CASSPRGPTTGELFF. CDR3 coding DNA: TGTGCCAGCAGCCCCCGGGGACCGACCACCGGGGAGCTGTTTTTT. Filled out from reference TRBV7-9 and TRBJ2-2, the complete variable domain reads DTGVSQNPRHKITKRGQNVTFRCDPISEHNRLYWYRQTLGQGPEFLTYFQNEAQLEKSRLLSDRFSAERPKGSFSTLEIQRTEQGDSAMYLCASSPRGPTTGELFFGEGSRLTVL.

The V call is TRBV5-6, the J call TRBJ2-5; D may be TRBD1 (6 bases). The CDR3 sequence is 15 residues long. V lost 4 bases and J 1 base, leaving 14 bases between the germline ends. The germline gives CDR1 SGHDT, CDR2 YYEEEE. DNA for the CDR3: TGTGCCAGCAGCCAAATGTTAGGGGGCCAAGAGACCCAGTACTTC. The encoded protein is CASSQMLGGQETQYF.

The rearrangement links TRBV19 to TRBJ1-2; D gene unclear. Germline CDR1 and CDR2: LNHDA and SQIVND (reference sequence). The CDR3 is 14 residues long. V lost 3 bases to trimming and J lost 0 bases, with 8 bases between them. The CDR3 reads CASSIVSTNYGYTF. CDR3 DNA sequence: TGTGCCAGTAGTATCGTCAGCACTAACTATGGCTACACCTTC.

The genes are TRBV28 and TRBJ2-5; D possibly corresponds to TRBD2 (7 bases). This CDR3 is built from 14 residues. Trimming removed 6 bases at V and 4 bases at J, with 15 bases between. Germline CDR1 reads MDHEN; CDR2 reads SYDVKM. The CDR3 sequence: CASREGGARETQYF. CDR3 sequence (DNA): TGTGCCAGCAGGGAAGGGGGGGCGCGAGAGACCCAGTACTTC.

The rearrangement uses TRBV5-1 and TRBJ1-6; TRBD1 matches at 7 bases. Looked up from germline, CDR1 is SGHRS and CDR2 is YFSETQ. V was pared by 0 bases and J by 13 bases, with 7 bases of the junction left unmatched. CDR3 length: 14 amino acids. CDR3 protein: CASSLEDRATPLHF. In nucleotides, the CDR3 is TGCGCCAGCAGCTTGGAAGACAGGGCTACTCCCCTCCACTTT. Drawing the rest from reference TRBV5-1 and TRBJ1-6, the complete variable domain is KAGVTQTPRYLIKTRGQQVTLSCSPISGHRSVSWYQQTPGQGLQFLFEYFSETQRNKGNFPGRFSGRQFSNSRSEMNVSTLELGDSALYLCASSLEDRATPLHFGNGTRLTVT.

This chain uses TRBV12-3 or TRBV12-4 with TRBJ2-7; TRBD1 is a possible D gene (5 bases). The CDR3 is 12 amino acids. Trimming took off 6 bases at V and 6 bases at J, with 12 bases between the two ends. Here the CDR3 reads CASSLSRAEQYF. CDR3 nucleotide sequence: TGTGCCAGCAGCCTTAGCAGGGCCGAGCAGTACTTC.

This sequence joins TRBV18 and TRBJ2-5; D is tentatively TRBD1 or TRBD2 (5 bases each). With 4 bases removed from V and 5 bases from J, the gap between germline ends came to 11 bases. Germline V gene data show CDR1 as KGHSH and CDR2 as LQKENI. The length of the CDR3 is 13 residues. The chain's CDR3 is CASSRGRSETQYF. CDR3 in DNA: TGTGCCAGCTCACGGGGACGGAGCGAGACCCAGTACTTC.

The genes are TRBV4-1 and TRBJ2-3, with a possible D match to TRBD1 (5 bases). Trimming left V 4 bases short and J 2 bases short, with 7 bases between. CDR3 length equals 13 residues. Germline assignment: CDR1 MGHRA and CDR2 YSYEKL. The CDR3 nucleotides are TGCGCCAGCAGCCGACAGTACACAGATACGCAGTATTTT. Amino acids: CASSRQYTDTQYF.